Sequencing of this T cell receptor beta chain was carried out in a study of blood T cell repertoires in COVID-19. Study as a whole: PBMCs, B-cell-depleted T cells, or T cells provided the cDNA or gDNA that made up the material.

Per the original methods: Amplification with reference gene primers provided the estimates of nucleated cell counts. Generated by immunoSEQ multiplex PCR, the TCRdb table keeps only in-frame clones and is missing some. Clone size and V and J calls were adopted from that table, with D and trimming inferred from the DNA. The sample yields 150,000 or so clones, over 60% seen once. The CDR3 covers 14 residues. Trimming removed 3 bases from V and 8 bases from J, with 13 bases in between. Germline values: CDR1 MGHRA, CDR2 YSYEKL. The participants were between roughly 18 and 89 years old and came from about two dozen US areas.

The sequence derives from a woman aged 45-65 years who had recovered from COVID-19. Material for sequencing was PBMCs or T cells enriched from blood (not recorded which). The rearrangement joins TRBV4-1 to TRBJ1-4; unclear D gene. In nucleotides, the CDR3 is TGCGCCAGCAGCCACGGAGAGCCTGGGGAAAAACTGTTTTTT. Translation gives CASSHGEPGEKLFF.